The 10 T cell receptor beta chains listed next were all sequenced from one sample in a study of CD8+ T cells in alopecia areata. RNA, once extracted, was reverse transcribed into cDNA for use as the sequencing template. The repertoire was sequenced with immunoSEQ multiplex PCR; TCRdb's copy has only in-frame clones and lacks some. The sample yields about 180,000 clones, about 48% seen once. Regarding treatment: oral pan-JAK inhibitor, 5-10 mg twice daily. The sample was CD8+ T cells sorted from blood, taken at week 24, from a patient treated with tofacitinib. These receptors were collected from a human donor with alopecia areata.

A few counts support this clone. The rearrangement links TRBV29-1 to TRBJ2-1; TRBD2 might be the D (5 bases). The CDR3 contains 12 residues. Trimming removed 3 bases at V and 8 bases at J, with 11 bases between. Germline V gene data show CDR1 as SQVTM and CDR2 as ANQGSEA. CDR3 nucleotides: TGCAGCGTTGACGGACCGGGGTATGAGCAGTTCTTC. Its protein is CSVDGPGYEQFF.

This clone was observed a handful of times. This chain joins TRBV7-2 and TRBJ2-1, with 7 bases that match TRBD1. Trimming at V came to 6 bases and at J to 5 bases, leaving 4 bases not matched to a gene. There are 13 residues in the CDR3. The germline CDR1 and CDR2 sequences are SGHTA and FQGNSA. This CDR3 is CASRGGRDNEQFF. As DNA, the CDR3 is TGTGCCAGCAGAGGGGGCCGGGACAATGAGCAGTTCTTC.

This chain joins TRBV7-6 and TRBJ2-7, with 10 bases aligning to TRBD1. The CDR3 runs to 14 residues. The V gene end was trimmed by 0 bases and the J gene end by 9 bases; junction bases not matched to a gene: 5. Germline-derived CDR1 and CDR2 are SGHVS and FNYEAQ. CDR3 loop: CASSLAEDRGAQYF. The DNA of the CDR3 is TGTGCCAGCAGCTTAGCTGAGGACAGGGGGGCGCAGTACTTC.

The rearrangement uses TRBV29-1 and TRBJ2-1, with D possibly matching TRBD1 (5 bases). The CDR3 extends over 16 amino acids. The V end lost 3 bases, the J end lost 2 bases, and 17 bases lay between the germline ends. CDR1 SQVTM and CDR2 ANQGSEA come from the germline V gene. The CDR3 region is CSVDRSDSTTYNEQFF. In DNA, the CDR3 is TGCAGCGTTGACAGGTCTGACAGTACTACCTACAATGAGCAGTTCTTC.

The rearrangement links TRBV2 to TRBJ1-5; maybe TRBD1 (6 bases). The V end was cut by 0 bases, the J end by 7 bases, with 13 bases between. Per the germline V gene, CDR1 is SNHLY and CDR2 is FYNNEI. The CDR3 spans 15 residues. CDR3 loop: CASSEALAGEQPQHF. CDR3 DNA sequence: TGTGCCAGCAGTGAAGCTCTGGCAGGGGAACAGCCCCAGCATTTT.

The rearrangement uses TRBV28 and TRBJ1-2, with D hard to call. From germline, CDR1 is MDHEN and CDR2 SYDVKM. This CDR3 spans 17 amino acids. Deletions cut 0 bases from V and 6 bases from J, with 20 bases between. The CDR3 protein is CASSLWDGDEPFDGYTF. In DNA, the CDR3 is TGTGCCAGCAGTTTATGGGACGGGGATGAACCCTTCGATGGCTACACCTTC.

The genes are TRBV28 and TRBJ2-5, with D uncertain. CDR3 length: 14 residues. CDR1 is MDHEN and CDR2 is SYDVKM in the germline V gene. V was clipped by 3 bases and J by 0 bases, with 8 bases between them. DNA for the CDR3: TGTGCCAGCAGTTTTTTCCAGGACCAAGAGACCCAGTACTTC. It specifies CASSFFQDQETQYF. Full variable domain (remainder filled in from reference TRBV28 and TRBJ2-5): DVKVTQSSRYLVKRTGEKVFLECVQDMDHENMFWYRQDPGLGLRLIYFSYDVKMKEKGDIPEGYSVSREKKERFSLILESASTNQTSMYLCASSFFQDQETQYFGPGTRLLVL.

The chain is built from TRBV5-6 and TRBJ1-1; 9 bases match TRBD1. V shed 3 bases, J shed 2 bases, and the junction held 2 bases outside the gene matches. The CDR3 spans 14 residues. Germline V gene sequence: CDR1 SGHDT, CDR2 YYEEEE. CDR3 in amino acids: CASSWDRDNTEAFF. DNA of the CDR3: TGTGCCAGCAGCTGGGACAGGGACAACACTGAAGCTTTCTTT.

This clone was counted between two and nine times. The V and J genes are TRBV29-1 and TRBJ1-2, with TRBD1 matching over 9 bases. The CDR3 totals 14 residues. After removal of 4 bases from V and 8 bases from J, the junction contained 11 bases not matched to a gene. Germline V gives CDR1 SQVTM, CDR2 ANQGSEA. The CDR3 region is CSVVGTGTANGYTF. The CDR3 region has the DNA TGCAGCGTTGTGGGGACAGGGACAGCTAACGGCTACACCTTC.

This clone came up a few times. This chain uses TRBV5-1 with TRBJ2-3, with 7 nucleotides matching TRBD1. The CDR3 covers 13 residues. Germline lookup yields CDR1 SGHRS and CDR2 YFSETQ. Germline trimming cut 7 bases from V and 0 bases from J; bases unmatched to any gene: 2. The CDR3 region is CASGQASTDTQYF. The CDR3 nucleotides are TGCGCCAGCGGACAGGCTAGCACAGATACGCAGTATTTT.